The clone carrying this T cell receptor beta chain was observed once. These data come from a study of T cell clonotyping in hematopoietic cell transplantation. Measured with immunoSEQ multiplex PCR; TCRdb has only the in-frame clones, and not every one. This sample carries several thousand clones, 95% to 99% of them seen once, and the ten largest clones take approximately 0.64%. Recipients were bled about 28 days pretransplant and at posttransplant days 30, 100, 180. This specimen was PBMCs, taken 30 days after allogeneic stem cell transplant. The sequence was obtained from a male patient between 60 and 69 years old who had an allogeneic stem cell transplant from a related donor, so the T cells may come from the graft donor. Some clones in this sample may be carry-over from other donors' samples.

CDR3 sequence: CASSPEVGGDEKLFF. CDR3 DNA: TGTGCCAGCAGCCCCGAGGTGGGAGGGGATGAAAAACTGTTTTTT. The chain combines TRBV9 with TRBJ1-4; D is perhaps TRBD1 (5 bases). From germline, CDR1 is SGDLS and CDR2 YYNGEE. The CDR3 runs to 15 residues. V lost 4 bases, J lost 6 bases, and 16 bases lay in between. Full variable domain (outside the CDR3, taken from reference TRBV9 and TRBJ1-4): DSGVTQTPKHLITATGQRVTLRCSPRSGDLSVYWYQQSLDQGLQFLIQYYNGEERAKGNILERFSAQQFPDLHSELNLSSLELGDSALYFCASSPEVGGDEKLFFGSGTQLSVL.